This section outlines one T cell receptor beta chain sequence together with its context. The antigen remains unidentified. The data originate from a study of T cell therapy after organ transplantation. Looking at the study overall: Expansion used a peptide pool of 30 HLA class I and II CMV epitopes. Patients received a median of 1.92 x 10^8 CMV-specific T cells over 2 to 6 infusions. Broader study findings: Post-therapy reconstitution appeared to include transferred and endogenous clonotypes.

Germline loops: CDR1 SGHDT, CDR2 YYEEEE. The CDR3 runs to 13 residues. V lost 2 bases, J lost 0 bases, and 6 bases lay in between. Described time point: 4-8 weeks after completion of therapy. These patients had received solid-organ transplants and had drug-resistant or recurrent cytomegalovirus. Profiling relied on immunoSEQ multiplex PCR, and the TCRdb table lists in-frame clones only, not all of them. The data show almost 20,000 clones, with 81% seen just once and about a tenth held by the top ten. The chain carries TRBV5-6 and TRBJ2-7; D possibly corresponds to TRBD2 (5 bases). The sequenced sample was CD8+ T cells from blood, obtained after autologous CMV-specific T cell therapy. The clonotype comes from a human patient who had received a solid organ transplant and had CMV disease. Some of the T cells may derive from the graft donor. DNA for the CDR3: TGTGCCAGCAGCTTTGGGAGCTCCTACGAGCAGTACTTC. Its translation is CASSFGSSYEQYF. The whole variable domain, remainder taken from reference TRBV5-6 and TRBJ2-7, is DAGVTQSPTHLIKTRGQQVTLRCSPKSGHDTVSWYQQALGQGPQFIFQYYEEEERQRGNFPDRFSGHQFPNYSSELNVNALLLGDSALYLCASSFGSSYEQYFGPGTRLTVT.